The 6 T cell receptor beta chains listed next were all sequenced from one sample in a study of T-cell reconstitution after alpha-beta-depleted transplantation in children (dated by TCRdb to 2015 to 2016). The method behind the library was PCR. Instrument used: Illumina HiSeq 2500. TCR libraries were prepared with molecular barcoding, using unique molecular identifiers to normalize TCRbeta repertoire quantification. In TCRdb, the public reads were trimmed at Q25 with fastp and aligned with MiXCR, with productive beta chains retained. Identical CDR3 protein sequences are pooled into one entry, listed with their most common genes and DNA. In this sample the table shows approximately 350,000 distinct CDR3 sequences, about 16% of which occur a single time. Of the sample, around 41% falls within the top ten clones. This specimen's treatment or condition label, interpreted: allogeneic hematopoietic cell transplantation with graft depleted of TCRalphabeta T cells and CD19 B cells.

The starting material was PBMCs, mostly from graft donor cells, obtained 360 days after TCRalphabeta/CD19-depleted stem cell transplant. The origin of the receptors is a male patient aged 2 to 10 who had a stem cell transplant for acute lymphoblastic leukemia, so the T cells may come from the graft donor.

In this sample, this clonotype turned up a few times. V and J are TRBV12-3 or TRBV12-4 and TRBJ2-7, with 9 bases matching TRBD2. V shed 2 bases and J 0 bases; nucleotides not matched to a gene: 5. This CDR3 spans 16 amino acids. The DNA of the CDR3 is TGTGCCAGCAGTTTATACAGCGGGAGGAGCTCCTACGAGCAGTACTTC. It translates to CASSLYSGRSSYEQYF.

The chain links TRBV11-1 to TRBJ2-2; 7 nucleotides align to TRBD2. Germline CDR1 is SGHAT and CDR2 is FQDESV (reference sequence). Losses at the gene ends were 2 bases for V and 2 bases for J; bases not matched to a gene: 14. The CDR3 has 19 residues. The CDR3 reads CASSLIYWPRDYNTGELFF. As DNA, the CDR3 is TGTGCCAGCAGCTTAATCTACTGGCCCCGGGACTACAACACCGGGGAGCTGTTTTTT.

A few counts support this clonotype. The CDR3: CASSLKGLVNEQFF. The DNA of the CDR3 is TGTGCCAGCAGCCTAAAGGGACTAGTCAATGAGCAGTTCTTC. The chain links TRBV9 to TRBJ2-1; 8 nucleotides align to TRBD2. J was trimmed by 6 bases and V by 4 bases; bases with no gene match: 6. In germline, CDR1 is SGDLS, CDR2 YYNGEE. CDR3 size: 14 residues.

This clonotype occurred a few times. The chain combines TRBV29-1 with TRBJ2-7; possible D gene TRBD2, 7 bases. The CDR3 is 15 residues long. V was cut by 1 base and J by 2 bases, with 15 bases left in between. In germline, CDR1 is SQVTM, CDR2 ANQGSEA. CDR3 nucleotide sequence: TGCAGCGTTGAAGGGGAGCGGGACAACCCCTACGAGCAGTACTTC. It translates to CSVEGERDNPYEQYF.

V is TRBV11-2 and J is TRBJ1-1; a weak D match, TRBD1 (5 bases). The CDR3 loop spans 19 amino acids. V was shortened by 5 bases and J by 4 bases, with 29 bases between the two germline ends. Germline CDR1 reads SGHAT; CDR2 reads FQNNGV. The CDR3 DNA reads as TGTGCCAGCAGCCCTATCCTCCCCTTCGACAGAACGTTTAGCACTGAAGCTTTCTTT. Its translation: CASSPILPFDRTFSTEAFF. Full variable domain (outside the CDR3, taken from reference TRBV11-2 and TRBJ1-1): EAGVAQSPRYKIIEKRQSVAFWCNPISGHATLYWYQQILGQGPKLLIQFQNNGVVDDSQLPKDRFSAERLKGVDSTLKIQPAKLEDSAVYLCASSPILPFDRTFSTEAFFGQGTRLTVV.

The chain couples TRBV9 to TRBJ1-1, with D possibly TRBD1 on 5 matching bases. The CDR3 spans 16 residues. Germline V lookup: CDR1 SGDLS, CDR2 YYNGEE. Trimming shortened V by 0 bases and J by 1 base, and 13 bases separated the two germline ends. The CDR3 reads CASSVVGTLTNTEAFF. The CDR3 DNA reads as TGTGCCAGCAGCGTAGTCGGGACCTTAACGAACACTGAAGCTTTCTTT.